The present TCR beta chain was sequenced within a study of T-cell memory formation after mild COVID-19. Study observations and caveats: There was no confirmation that second-wave clones peaking on day 37 were SARS-CoV-2 specific.

Remarks on this clonotype: Antigen specificity is unknown.

Trimming shortened V by 4 bases and J by 1 base, and 11 bases separated the two germline ends. CDR3 length: 14 residues. CDR1 SGHRS and CDR2 YFSETQ come from the germline V gene. Via MiXCR, TCRdb re-called the 5' RACE reads, giving one row per CDR3 protein. The table includes 350,000 to 400,000 distinct CDR3 sequences, under 15% detected once. Sequences were obtained from PBMCs or a T cell subset sorted from them (not recorded which). This receptor was taken from a man between 18 and 35 years old who had mild COVID-19 (a few samples of this study predate the infection). Cell type and time point are not known. This chain links TRBV5-1 with TRBJ1-1, with unresolved D. The CDR3, as DNA: TGCGCCAGCAGCGCTCAGGTTCCGAACACTGAAGCTTTCTTT. This gives the protein CASSAQVPNTEAFF.